Detailed here is one TCR beta chain. Its matching antigen is unknown. The authors ran the assay at deep level. Assay: immunoSEQ multiplex PCR; the TCRdb copy retains only in-frame clones and omits some. The sample has approximately 640,000 clones; around 72% are singletons. In germline, CDR1 is LNHDA, CDR2 SQIVND (reference sequence). With 3 bases removed from V and 3 bases from J, the gap between germline ends came to 15 bases. The CDR3 extends over 15 amino acids. The data were obtained in a study of shared clonotypes between healthy human individuals. Study findings and constraints: Donors were few, which limited the genetic and exposure-history diversity represented. Estimated richness was generally greater in naive than memory subsets.

The V call is TRBV19, the J call TRBJ2-7; no clear D. What was sequenced was memory CD4+ T cells sorted from blood. Subset indicated: CD45RA-negative fraction. The receptor was derived from a woman in her 30s in good health. Here the CDR3 reads CASSMIGVGVYEQYF. In DNA, the CDR3 is TGTGCCAGTAGTATGATTGGTGTTGGGGTCTACGAGCAGTACTTC.